The sequence of this TCR beta chain was determined in a study of radiotherapy plus CTLA-4 blockade in lung cancer. Study-level information: There were objective responses in over 15% of patients, and over 25% had disease control.

The repertoire was sequenced with immunoSEQ multiplex PCR; TCRdb's copy has only in-frame clones and lacks some. Found here are about 95,000 clones, approximately 78% of them singletons; the top ten hold around 3.7%. The study, taken as a whole, reports: Expansion of tumor-derived TCR clones was observed in blood after radiotherapy plus ipilimumab.

CTLA-4 blockade using ipilimumab, together with focal radiation, was received by patients with chemo-refractory metastatic non-small-cell lung cancer. Comment on this clone: Its matching antigen is unknown.

Germline V gene data show CDR1 as MNHNS and CDR2 as SASEGT. This CDR3 is built from 16 residues. Germline trimming cut 4 bases from V and 3 bases from J; bases unmatched to any gene: 6. The J gene is TRBJ1-2, the V gene TRBV6-1; TRBD1 aligns across 12 bases. The sequence came from a human donor with non-small cell lung cancer who had a partial response to radiotherapy plus ipilimumab. Sample: peripheral blood, taken from a patient treated with radiotherapy plus ipilimumab. The CDR3 loop is CASSGDRGRRDYGYTF. In DNA form, the CDR3 reads TGTGCCAGCAGTGGGGACAGGGGGCGCCGAGACTATGGCTACACCTTC.